The entry below gives a single T cell receptor (beta chain) sequence along with its context. Its antigen is unknown. This entry comes from a study of blood T cells in healthy people across ages. Overall study: Using template switching, researchers captured about one barcoded beta molecule for each two T cells. Study findings and constraints: Aged donors had fewer naive CD4+ cells and lower diversity than long-lived donors.

Samples each yielded at least 5.5 micrograms of total RNA. Combining a sample-barcoded 5' primer with a J-beta primer mix, a second PCR ran for roughly 7 to 12 cycles. A template-switch adaptor that had 12 random nucleotides put a tag on each cDNA molecule. TCRdb processed the 5' RACE reads anew with MiXCR; each CDR3 protein has one entry. The sample lists about 400,000 distinct CDR3 sequences, 45% to 65% seen once, with 50% to 65% in the top ten. The sequence came from a man aged 55 to 70 in good health. Sequenced: blood.

CDR3 amino acids: CSARPRRLSGSSYEQFF. CDR3 DNA sequence: TGCAGTGCTAGACCAAGACGACTAAGCGGGAGCTCGTATGAGCAGTTCTTC. The gene calls are TRBV20-1 and TRBJ2-1; the match to TRBD2 covers 8 bases. The ends lost 2 bases at V and 8 bases at J; junction bases unmatched: 17. This CDR3 is 17 amino acids long. Looked up from germline, CDR1 is DFQATT and CDR2 is SNEGSKA (reference sequence).